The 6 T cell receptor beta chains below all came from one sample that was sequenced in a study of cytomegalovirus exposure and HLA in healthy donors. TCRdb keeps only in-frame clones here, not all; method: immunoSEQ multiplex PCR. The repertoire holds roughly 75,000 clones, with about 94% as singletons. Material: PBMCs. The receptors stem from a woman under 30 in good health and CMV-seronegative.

The CDR3: CASSPFGGMNTEAFF. CDR3 nucleotides: TGTGCCAGCAGTCCCTTTGGGGGGATGAACACTGAAGCTTTCTTT. V gene TRBV6-5 combines with J gene TRBJ1-1; TRBD1 might be the D (5 bases). The CDR3 contains 15 residues. Trimming removed 5 bases at V and 0 bases at J, with 13 bases between. Germline CDR1 reads MNHEY; CDR2 reads SVGAGI.

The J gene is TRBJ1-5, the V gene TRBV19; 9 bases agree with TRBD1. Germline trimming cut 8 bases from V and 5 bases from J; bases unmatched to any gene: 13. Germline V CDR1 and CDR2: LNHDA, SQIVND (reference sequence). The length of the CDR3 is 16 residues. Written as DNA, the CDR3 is TGTGCCAGTGGGCCGGAGGACAGGGGATCGGATCAGCCCCAGCATTTT. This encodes CASGPEDRGSDQPQHF.

CDR3 sequence reads: CASSFVPGDQLQPQHF. The CDR3 bases are TGCGCCAGCAGCTTCGTCCCAGGGGATCAACTTCAGCCCCAGCATTTT. The chain recombines TRBV5-1 with TRBJ1-5; the D gene is possibly TRBD1 (6 bases). Trimming took off 2 bases at V and 6 bases at J, with 18 bases between the two ends. CDR1 and CDR2 (germline): SGHRS, YFSETQ. This CDR3 is built from 16 residues.

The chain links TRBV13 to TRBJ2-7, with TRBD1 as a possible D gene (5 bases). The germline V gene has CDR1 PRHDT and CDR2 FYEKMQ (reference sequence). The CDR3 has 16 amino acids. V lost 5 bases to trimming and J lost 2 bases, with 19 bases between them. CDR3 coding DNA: TGTGCCAGCAGCCCCCAAATGGGGCTTTCAGCCTACGAGCAGTACTTC. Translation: CASSPQMGLSAYEQYF.

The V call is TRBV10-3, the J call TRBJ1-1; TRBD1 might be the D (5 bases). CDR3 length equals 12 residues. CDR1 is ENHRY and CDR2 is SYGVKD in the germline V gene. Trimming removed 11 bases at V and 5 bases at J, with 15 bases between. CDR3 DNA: TGTGCCCGGGGGAGGGTGTGGACTGAAGCTTTCTTT. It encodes CARGRVWTEAFF.

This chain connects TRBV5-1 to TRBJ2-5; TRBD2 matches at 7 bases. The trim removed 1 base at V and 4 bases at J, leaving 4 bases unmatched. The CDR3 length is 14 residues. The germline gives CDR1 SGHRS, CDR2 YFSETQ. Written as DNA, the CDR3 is TGCGCCAGCAGCTTGTTGTGGGGGGGAGAGACCCAGTACTTC. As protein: CASSLLWGGETQYF.